This T cell receptor beta chain was observed in a study of T cell responses to AZD1222 COVID-19 vaccine. About the study: Second doses at about 4 or about 12 weeks were pooled. Study observations and caveats: Reportedly, nearly half the spike-specific TCRs target unmutated variant regions. Clonal diversity may have been underestimated, and the donors were mostly white British, with more females than males. Recipients of two AZD1222 doses showed rising Spike-specific TCR breadth and depth.

For this clone: Its antigen is not identified.

This CDR3 spans 16 amino acids. Germline V gene sequence: CDR1 MGHRA, CDR2 YSYEKL. The J segment lost 3 bases and the V segment lost 1 base, leaving 3 bases of the junction unmatched. Assay used: immunoSEQ multiplex PCR; TCRdb lists only in-frame clones, some missing. This sample has fewer than 120,000 clones, with less than 95% found just once. The chain has TRBV4-1 and TRBJ2-6, with TRBD1 matching over 7 bases. The TCR was taken from an adult in good health. Sequences were derived from peripheral blood, sampled on day 0 of AZD1222 vaccination. This CDR3 is CASSQVTGSGANVLTF. DNA of the CDR3: TGCGCCAGCAGCCAAGTGACAGGGAGTGGGGCCAACGTCCTGACTTTC.